These 17 T cell receptor beta chains share one sample of origin, sequenced in a study of blood T cell repertoires in COVID-19. This table comes from immunoSEQ multiplex PCR, and its TCRdb copy is limited to in-frame clones, with some not included. This table holds about 200,000 clones, approximately 81% found once. The sample was peripheral blood. The receptors were sampled from an elderly woman with acute or convalescent COVID-19.

This clone appeared a few times. The chain uses TRBV28 and TRBJ2-5, with 7 nucleotides matching TRBD1. Trimming at V came to 6 bases and at J to 2 bases, leaving 9 bases not matched to a gene. The CDR3 totals 15 residues. Germline values: CDR1 MDHEN, CDR2 SYDVKM. CDR3 bases: TGTGCCAGCAGCACCCAGGGACAGCTACAAGAGACCCAGTACTTC. Translating it yields CASSTQGQLQETQYF. Supplemented by reference TRBV28 and TRBJ2-5, the full variable domain reads DVKVTQSSRYLVKRTGEKVFLECVQDMDHENMFWYRQDPGLGLRLIYFSYDVKMKEKGDIPEGYSVSREKKERFSLILESASTNQTSMYLCASSTQGQLQETQYFGPGTRLLVL.

This chain connects TRBV3-1 (or the pseudogene TRBV3-2) to TRBJ2-2, with D maybe TRBD1 (5 bases). This CDR3 is 14 amino acids long. Germline V gene data show CDR1 as LGHDT and CDR2 as YNNKEL (reference sequence). V dropped 8 bases and J dropped 3 bases, with 13 bases sitting between them. The CDR3 reads CASVGARDTGELFF. CDR3 bases: TGTGCCAGCGTTGGGGCCCGGGACACCGGGGAGCTGTTTTTT.

V and J are TRBV3-1 (or the pseudogene TRBV3-2) and TRBJ2-7; 10 bases align to TRBD1. The germline V gene has CDR1 LGHDT and CDR2 YNNKEL (reference sequence). Unmatched junction bases numbered 17, after V lost 6 bases and J lost 6 bases. The CDR3 contains 17 residues. For the CDR3, the DNA is TGTGCCAGCAGGCAATCCTGGGCCGGGACAGGGGATTCCGAGCAGTACTTC. Translating it yields CASRQSWAGTGDSEQYF.

On this clone itself: This specimen includes other DNA sequences encoding the same CDR3. CDR3 residues: CASSLQGANEKLFF. The CDR3 coding sequence is TGCGCCAGCAGCTTGCAGGGGGCGAATGAAAAACTGTTTTTT. This chain links TRBV5-1 with TRBJ1-4; 8 nucleotides align to TRBD1. The germline V gene has CDR1 SGHRS and CDR2 YFSETQ. This CDR3 spans 14 amino acids. V lost 1 base and J lost 5; bases outside the gene matches: 1.

The V call is TRBV4-2, the J call TRBJ1-3, with D uncertain. This CDR3 contains 14 residues. In germline, CDR1 is LGHNA, CDR2 YNFKEQ. V shed 4 bases and J shed 2 bases, with 9 bases lying between them. The CDR3, as DNA: TGTGCCAGCAGCCCTGCGGGTGCTGGAAACACCATATATTTT. This gives the protein CASSPAGAGNTIYF.

The chain couples TRBV5-4 to TRBJ1-4; 7 bases line up with TRBD1. The length of the CDR3 is 17 residues. Germline CDR1 SGHNT, CDR2 YYREEE (reference sequence). V shed 1 base, J shed 5 bases, and the junction held 11 bases outside the gene matches. The CDR3 reads CASSLSAGIGGNEKLFF. CDR3 DNA sequence: TGTGCCAGCAGCTTGTCCGCAGGGATAGGGGGCAATGAAAAACTGTTTTTT.

The chain links TRBV30 to TRBJ2-1; D gene ambiguous. The germline CDR1 and CDR2 sequences are GTSNPN and SVGIG (reference sequence). This CDR3 has 14 residues. V was pared by 0 bases and J by 8 bases, with 14 bases between. The CDR3 bases are TGTGCCTGGAGTGTCGGGTATACCAATGATGAGCAGTTCTTC. Its translation is CAWSVGYTNDEQFF. The entire variable domain, with the rest obtained from reference TRBV30 and TRBJ2-1, is as follows: SQTIHQWPATLVQPVGSPLSLECTVEGTSNPNLYWYRQAAGRGLQLLFYSVGIGQISSEVPQNLSASRPQDRQFILSSKKLLLSDSGFYLCAWSVGYTNDEQFFGPGTRLTVL.

J is TRBJ2-2 and V is TRBV7-2; 11 bases are shared with TRBD2. In germline, CDR1 is SGHTA, CDR2 FQGNSA. After removal of 7 bases from V and 8 bases from J, the junction contained 6 bases not matched to a gene. The CDR3 is 14 residues long. In DNA form, the CDR3 reads TGTGCCAGCACCCAGCGACTAGCGGGGGGGGAGCTGTTTTTT. Protein sequence: CASTQRLAGGELFF.

Only a few counts were recorded for this clone. The DNA for the CDR3 is TGTGCCAGCTCACCAGGACAGGGTGGCGAAAAACTGTTTTTT. Amino acid sequence: CASSPGQGGEKLFF. V usage is TRBV18 and J usage is TRBJ1-4; 8 bases are a match to TRBD1. The CDR3 consists of 14 residues. CDR1 and CDR2 (germline): KGHSH, LQKENI. The ends lost 2 bases at V and 8 bases at J; junction bases unmatched: 4.

This clone showed up many times. The V gene is TRBV4-1, the J gene TRBJ1-5; 9 positions agree with TRBD1. Germline V gives CDR1 MGHRA, CDR2 YSYEKL. This CDR3 has 15 residues. With V trimmed by 5 bases and J by 2 bases, 4 bases remained unmatched. The CDR3 region has the DNA TGCGCCAGCAGCTCACAGGGGGCCGGCAATCAGCCCCAGCATTTT. Protein sequence: CASSSQGAGNQPQHF.

The chain joins TRBV4-2 to TRBJ1-5; tentative D call: TRBD1 (6 bases). Germline V lookup: CDR1 LGHNA, CDR2 YNFKEQ. This CDR3 is built from 15 residues. Deletions cut 4 bases from V and 3 bases from J, with 13 bases between. The CDR3 DNA follows: TGTGCCAGCAGCCGACAGGCGTTAGCCAATCAGCCCCAGCATTTT. As protein: CASSRQALANQPQHF.

The chain carries TRBV30 and TRBJ1-6; tentative D call: TRBD1 (6 bases). Germline V gene sequence: CDR1 GTSNPN, CDR2 SVGIG (reference sequence). The CDR3 is made up of 13 amino acids. Trimming removed 1 base at V and 8 bases at J, with 9 bases between. In DNA, the CDR3 is TGTGCCTGGAGTGACAGGGTCTATTCACCCCTCCACTTT. It is translated as CAWSDRVYSPLHF.

The gene calls are TRBV7-2 and TRBJ1-5, with 10 bases aligning to TRBD1. This CDR3 comprises 14 residues. After removal of 6 bases from V and 7 bases from J, the junction contained 6 bases not matched to a gene. Germline loops: CDR1 SGHTA, CDR2 FQGNSA. CDR3 sequence: CASSPDRGDQPQHF. The CDR3 DNA is TGTGCCAGCAGTCCGGACAGGGGGGACCAGCCCCAGCATTTT.

This chain uses TRBV4-3 with TRBJ1-2, with 8 bases that match TRBD1. CDR3 size: 15 residues. CDR1 is LGHNA, CDR2 YSLEER, per germline. Trimming at V came to 4 bases and at J to 3 bases, leaving 7 bases not matched to a gene. DNA for the CDR3: TGCGCCAGCAGCCCCCCTTCGACAGGGGACTATGGCTACACCTTC. Its protein product is CASSPPSTGDYGYTF.

The V and J genes are TRBV12-3 or TRBV12-4 and TRBJ1-1; no clear D gene. Trimming removed 1 base at V and 8 bases at J, with 8 bases between. The CDR3 runs to 12 residues. The CDR3 protein is CASSLDPGEAFF. The CDR3 coding sequence is TGTGCCAGCAGTTTAGATCCGGGAGAAGCTTTCTTT.

This chain connects TRBV28 to TRBJ1-4; tentatively, D is TRBD1 (5 bases). Germline assignment: CDR1 MDHEN and CDR2 SYDVKM. V was trimmed by 6 bases and J by 8 bases, leaving 13 bases between them. This CDR3 region has 13 residues. The DNA for the CDR3 is TGTGCCAGCAGAGTCCCAGGGAACGAAAAACTGTTTTTT. It translates to CASRVPGNEKLFF. The whole variable domain, remainder taken from reference TRBV28 and TRBJ1-4, is DVKVTQSSRYLVKRTGEKVFLECVQDMDHENMFWYRQDPGLGLRLIYFSYDVKMKEKGDIPEGYSVSREKKERFSLILESASTNQTSMYLCASRVPGNEKLFFGSGTQLSVL.

The chain combines TRBV7-2 with TRBJ1-1, with D unresolved. Trimming left V 2 bases short and J 1 base short, with 11 bases between. The V gene's germline CDR1 is SGHTA and CDR2 FQGNSA. The CDR3 runs to 15 residues. CDR3 DNA sequence: TGTGCCAGCAGCTTAACGAGGAGTAGGAACACTGAAGCTTTCTTT. As protein: CASSLTRSRNTEAFF.